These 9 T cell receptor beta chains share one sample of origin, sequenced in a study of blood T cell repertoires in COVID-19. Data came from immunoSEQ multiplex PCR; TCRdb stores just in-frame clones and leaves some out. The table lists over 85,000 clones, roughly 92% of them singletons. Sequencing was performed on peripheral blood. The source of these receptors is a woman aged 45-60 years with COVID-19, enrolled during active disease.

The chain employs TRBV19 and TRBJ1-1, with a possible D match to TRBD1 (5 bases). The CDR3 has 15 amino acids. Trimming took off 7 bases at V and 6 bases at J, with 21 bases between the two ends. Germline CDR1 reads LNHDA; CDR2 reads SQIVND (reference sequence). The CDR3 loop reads CASNGRQGRIAEAFF. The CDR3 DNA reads TGTGCCAGTAATGGGAGGCAGGGTAGAATCGCTGAAGCTTTCTTT.

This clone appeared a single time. The CDR3 sequence: CASSPRGLGSPLHF. The CDR3 DNA follows: TGTGCCAGCAGCCCCAGGGGGCTCGGCTCACCCCTCCACTTT. The genes are TRBV6-5 and TRBJ1-6, with 8 bases lining up with TRBD1. V shed 6 bases and J 10 bases; nucleotides not matched to a gene: 8. This CDR3 comprises 14 residues. The germline CDR1 and CDR2 sequences are MNHEY and SVGAGI.

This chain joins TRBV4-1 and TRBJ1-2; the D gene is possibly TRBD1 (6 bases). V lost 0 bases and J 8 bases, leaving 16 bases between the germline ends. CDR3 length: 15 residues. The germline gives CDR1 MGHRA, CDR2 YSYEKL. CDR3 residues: CASSQDPQGTWGYTF. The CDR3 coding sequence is TGCGCCAGCAGCCAAGATCCACAGGGAACGTGGGGCTACACCTTC.

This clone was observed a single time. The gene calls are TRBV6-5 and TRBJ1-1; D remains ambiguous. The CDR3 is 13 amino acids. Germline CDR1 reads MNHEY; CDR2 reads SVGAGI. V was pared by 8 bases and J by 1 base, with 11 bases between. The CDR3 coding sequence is TGTGCCAGCGCTAGAGGCGGGAACACTGAAGCTTTCTTT. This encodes CASARGGNTEAFF.

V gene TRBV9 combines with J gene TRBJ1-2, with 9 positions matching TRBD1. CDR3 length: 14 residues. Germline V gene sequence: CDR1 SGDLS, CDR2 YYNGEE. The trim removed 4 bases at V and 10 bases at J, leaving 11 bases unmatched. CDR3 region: CASSTLGTGFAYTF. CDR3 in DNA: TGTGCCAGCAGCACCCTCGGGACAGGGTTCGCCTACACCTTC.

The CDR3 nucleotides are TGTGCCAGCAGCGTCGGGACAGCCTGGGGAGCTTTCTTT. Its protein product is CASSVGTAWGAFF. V and J are TRBV5-6 and TRBJ1-1, with 7 bases fitting TRBD1. V was clipped by 4 bases and J by 10 bases; unmatched bases: 10. This CDR3 contains 13 residues. CDR1 is SGHDT, CDR2 YYEEEE, per germline.

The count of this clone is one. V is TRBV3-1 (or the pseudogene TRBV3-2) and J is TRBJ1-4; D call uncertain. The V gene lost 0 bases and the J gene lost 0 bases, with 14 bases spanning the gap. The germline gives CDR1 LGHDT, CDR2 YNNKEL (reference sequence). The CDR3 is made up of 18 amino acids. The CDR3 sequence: CASSQDPGVGATNEKLFF. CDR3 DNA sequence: TGTGCCAGCAGCCAAGACCCCGGGGTGGGAGCAACTAATGAAAAACTGTTTTTT.

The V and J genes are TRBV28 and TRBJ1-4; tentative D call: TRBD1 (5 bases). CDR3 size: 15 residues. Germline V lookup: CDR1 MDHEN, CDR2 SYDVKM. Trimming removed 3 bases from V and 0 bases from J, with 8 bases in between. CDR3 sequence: CASSFRGATNEKLFF. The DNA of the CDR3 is TGTGCCAGCAGTTTTCGGGGGGCAACTAATGAAAAACTGTTTTTT.

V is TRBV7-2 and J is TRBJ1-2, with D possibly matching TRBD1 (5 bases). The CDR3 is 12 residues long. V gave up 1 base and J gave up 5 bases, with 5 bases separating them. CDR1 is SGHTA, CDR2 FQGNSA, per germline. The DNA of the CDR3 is TGTGCCAGCAGCTTAGAGGGGTATGGCTACACCTTC. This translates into CASSLEGYGYTF.